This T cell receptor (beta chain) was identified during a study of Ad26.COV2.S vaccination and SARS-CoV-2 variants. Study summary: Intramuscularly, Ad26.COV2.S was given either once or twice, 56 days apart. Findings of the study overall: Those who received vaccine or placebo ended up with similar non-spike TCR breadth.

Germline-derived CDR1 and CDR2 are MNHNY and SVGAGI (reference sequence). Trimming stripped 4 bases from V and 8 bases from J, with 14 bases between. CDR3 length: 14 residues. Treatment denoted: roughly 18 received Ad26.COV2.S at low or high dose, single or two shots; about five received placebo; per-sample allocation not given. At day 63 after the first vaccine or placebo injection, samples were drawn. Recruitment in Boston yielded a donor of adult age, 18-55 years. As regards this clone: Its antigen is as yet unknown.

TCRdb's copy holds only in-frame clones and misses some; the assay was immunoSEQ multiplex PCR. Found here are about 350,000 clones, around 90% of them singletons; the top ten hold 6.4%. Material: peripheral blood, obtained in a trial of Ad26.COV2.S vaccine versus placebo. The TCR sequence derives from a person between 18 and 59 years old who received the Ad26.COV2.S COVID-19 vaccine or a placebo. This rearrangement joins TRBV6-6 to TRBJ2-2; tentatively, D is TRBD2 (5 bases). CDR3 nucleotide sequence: TGTGCCAGCAGTTCCAGTACGGGGATAGGGGAGCTGTTTTTT. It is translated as CASSSSTGIGELFF.